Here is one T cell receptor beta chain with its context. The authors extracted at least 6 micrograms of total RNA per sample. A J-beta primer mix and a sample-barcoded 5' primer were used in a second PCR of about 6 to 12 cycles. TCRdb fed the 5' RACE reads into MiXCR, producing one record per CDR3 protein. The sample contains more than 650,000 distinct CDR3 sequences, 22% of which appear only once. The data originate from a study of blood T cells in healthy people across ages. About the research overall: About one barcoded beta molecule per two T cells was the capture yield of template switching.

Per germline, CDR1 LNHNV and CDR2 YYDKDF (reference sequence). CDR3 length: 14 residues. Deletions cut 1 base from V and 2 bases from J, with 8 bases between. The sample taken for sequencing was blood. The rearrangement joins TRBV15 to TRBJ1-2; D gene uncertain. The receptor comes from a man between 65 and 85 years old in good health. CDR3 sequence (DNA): TGTGCCACCAGCAGAGCGCGCAGCAACTATGGCTACACCTTC. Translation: CATSRARSNYGYTF.